A single sample is the source of the 7 T cell receptor beta chains below, sequenced in a study of tumor and adjacent non-tumor tissue in lung cancer. A modified ARM-PCR protocol with three rounds of nested PCR amplified TCRbeta. TCRdb passed the multiplex PCR reads through MiXCR, listing each CDR3 protein once. The table records some 120,000 distinct CDR3 sequences, 66% of them present only once. This sample's RNA came from whole unsorted tissue. Sequencing used lung tumor tissue. These receptors all come from a man under 40 with non-small cell lung cancer.

Comments on this clonotype: This may be a read error: a much more frequent sequence differs by one nucleotide. V is TRBV6-2 or TRBV6-3 and J is TRBJ1-5, with D maybe TRBD1 (5 bases). Per the germline V gene, CDR1 is MNHEY and CDR2 is SVGEGT. Trimming removed 2 bases at V and 6 bases at J, with 11 bases between. The CDR3 runs 14 residues. This CDR3 is CASSYTRGSQPQHF. CDR3 sequence (DNA): TGTGCCAGCAGTTACACCCGGGGGAGTCAGCCCCAGCATTTT.

V gene TRBV20-1 combines with J gene TRBJ2-7; 8 nucleotides line up with TRBD1. Germline CDR1 DFQATT, CDR2 SNEGSKA (reference sequence). After removal of 3 bases from V and 3 bases from J, the junction contained 16 bases not matched to a gene. The CDR3 totals 17 residues. This chain's CDR3 is CSARKPGTGVSFYEQYF. The CDR3 DNA is TGCAGTGCTAGGAAACCAGGGACAGGTGTAAGCTTCTACGAGCAGTACTTC.

Concerning this clonotype itself: One base away lies a much larger clone, so this may be a sequencing read error. This chain's CDR3 is CSVGQASYGQYF. CDR3 coding DNA: TGCAGCGTTGGGCAGGCCTCCTACGGGCAGTACTTC. The chain combines TRBV29-1 with TRBJ2-7; no definite D call. Per germline, CDR1 SQVTM and CDR2 ANQGSEA. This CDR3 region has 12 residues.

Concerning this clonotype: A much larger clone differs by one base, so this may be a read error. The chain links TRBV12-3 or TRBV12-4 to TRBJ2-7; the D is unclear. V lost 7 bases and J lost 2, with 12 bases in between. The length of the CDR3 is 13 residues. The CDR3 loop is CASTFQETYEQYF. The CDR3 coding sequence is TGTGCCAGCACTTTTCAGGAAACCTACGAGCAGTACTTC.

Details on this clonotype: The junction departs from the called germline gene at one end, perhaps through a read error. The rearrangement joins TRBV6-1 to TRBJ2-7; 8 bases are shared with TRBD2. The CDR3 length is 14 residues. Germline CDR1 is MNHNS and CDR2 is SASEGT. Written as DNA, the CDR3 is TGTGCCAGTAGTGTGACTAGCGTGGGGGATGAGCAGTACTTC. Residues: CASSVTSVGDEQYF.

Of note for this clonotype: Lacking the conserved final phenylalanine or tryptophan, this CDR3 likely reflects a read error. This chain links TRBV12-3 or TRBV12-4 with TRBJ1-2; possible D gene TRBD1, 5 bases. This CDR3 has 16 amino acids. In DNA, the CDR3 is TGTGCCAGCAGTCCTCCGGGAGGGGTTCGGGTGTATGGTTACACCTTG. It is translated as CASSPPGGVRVYGYTL.

This clonotype was counted ten times or more. The rearrangement uses TRBV20-1 and TRBJ1-6; D call uncertain. V lost 1 base, J lost 0 bases, and 13 bases lay in between. Germline assignment: CDR1 DFQATT and CDR2 SNEGSKA (reference sequence). There are 17 residues in the CDR3. CDR3 in amino acids: CSARGGSKSSYNSPLHF. CDR3 in DNA: TGCAGTGCTAGAGGTGGTTCCAAGAGCTCCTATAATTCACCCCTCCACTTT.